One sample yielded the 19 T cell receptor beta chains listed below, sequenced in a study of cytomegalovirus exposure and HLA in healthy donors. The PCR made use of 60 Vbeta and 13 Jbeta primers. Generated by immunoSEQ multiplex PCR, the TCRdb table keeps only in-frame clones and is missing some. Of about 180,000 clones in the sample, more than 65% are singletons; the top ten hold about 0.5%. Input material: PBMCs. These receptors all come from a woman aged 45-65 years in good health and CMV-seronegative.

The chain uses TRBV11-2 and TRBJ2-7, with TRBD2 identical over 12 bases. The ends lost 2 bases at V and 5 bases at J; junction bases unmatched: 7. Germline CDR1 reads SGHAT; CDR2 reads FQNNGV. The CDR3 has 16 residues. The CDR3 coding sequence is TGTGCCAGCAGCTTAAGACTAGCGGGAGCTCAGGACGAGCAGTACTTC. Its translation is CASSLRLAGAQDEQYF.

CDR3 in amino acids: CASSSPGLSSYNEQFF. CDR3 in DNA: TGTGCCAGCTCATCTCCGGGACTAAGCTCCTACAATGAGCAGTTCTTC. The chain links TRBV18 to TRBJ2-1, with 7 bases matching TRBD2. Germline assignment: CDR1 KGHSH and CDR2 LQKENI. The V and J ends lost 5 bases and 0 bases, in that order; junction bases with no gene match: 7. CDR3 size: 16 residues.

The rearrangement joins TRBV6-6 to TRBJ1-1; TRBD1 matches at 8 bases. J gave up 10 bases and V 1 base, and 11 bases lay outside the gene matches. This CDR3 region has 15 residues. Germline values: CDR1 MNHNY, CDR2 SVGAGI (reference sequence). The CDR3 protein is CASSYLVRGQSGAFF. The CDR3 coding sequence is TGTGCCAGCAGTTACTTGGTCAGGGGGCAGTCTGGAGCTTTCTTT.

The chain recombines TRBV7-2 with TRBJ2-7; D remains unclear. CDR1 SGHTA and CDR2 FQGNSA come from the germline V gene. The CDR3 consists of 13 residues. V gave up 0 bases and J gave up 6 bases, with 9 bases separating them. The CDR3 sequence is CASSLAYRSEQYF. Written as DNA, the CDR3 is TGTGCCAGCAGCTTAGCGTATCGGTCCGAGCAGTACTTC.

V gene TRBV11-2 combines with J gene TRBJ2-7, with 10 positions matching TRBD1. The germline V gene has CDR1 SGHAT and CDR2 FQNNGV. CDR3 length: 17 amino acids. Germline trimming cut 6 bases from V and 2 bases from J; bases unmatched to any gene: 13. The CDR3 region is CASRRRPGQGQTYEQYF. In nucleotides, the CDR3 is TGTGCCAGCAGACGAAGGCCGGGACAGGGGCAAACCTACGAGCAGTACTTC.

The V call is TRBV28, the J call TRBJ2-3; no clear D. From germline, CDR1 is MDHEN and CDR2 SYDVKM. The CDR3 sequence is 12 residues long. V was clipped by 3 bases and J by 4 bases, with 5 bases between them. The chain's CDR3 is CASSLTSDTQYF. CDR3 sequence (DNA): TGTGCCAGCAGTTTGACTTCAGATACGCAGTATTTT.

The chain recombines TRBV6-6 with TRBJ1-6; 7 nucleotides match TRBD1. CDR1 is MNHNY, CDR2 SVGAGI, per germline (reference sequence). Losses at the gene ends were 6 bases for V and 10 bases for J; bases not matched to a gene: 12. This CDR3 has 15 residues. In DNA form, the CDR3 reads TGTGCCAGCAGCCCTGGCGGACAGGAAAGGTCACCCCTCCACTTT. Protein sequence: CASSPGGQERSPLHF.

This chain uses TRBV20-1 with TRBJ2-1; D ambiguous. Trimming cost V 5 bases and J 7 bases, with 9 bases left between them. The CDR3 totals 11 residues. Germline values: CDR1 DFQATT, CDR2 SNEGSKA (reference sequence). DNA for the CDR3: TGCAGTGCTTTCAGGAAGAATGAGCAGTTCTTC. Protein sequence: CSAFRKNEQFF.

The chain employs TRBV18 and TRBJ1-1; TRBD1 is a possible D gene (5 bases). CDR1 is KGHSH, CDR2 LQKENI, per germline. Trimming removed 1 base from V and 11 bases from J, with 17 bases in between. The CDR3 sequence is 14 residues long. DNA for the CDR3: TGTGCCAGCTCACCACGGGCCGCTTCTGGGGGGGCTTTCTTT. It encodes CASSPRAASGGAFF. The full variable domain, with the rest looked up from reference TRBV18 and TRBJ1-1, is NAGVMQNPRHLVRRRGQEARLRCSPMKGHSHVYWYRQLPEEGLKFMVYLQKENIIDESGMPKERFSAEFPKEGPSILRIQQVVRGDSAAYFCASSPRAASGGAFFGQGTRLTVV.

This chain joins TRBV6-6 and TRBJ2-5; D is possibly TRBD2 (7 bases). The V gene's germline CDR1 is MNHNY and CDR2 SVGAGI (reference sequence). With 4 bases removed from V and 5 bases from J, the gap between germline ends came to 14 bases. The CDR3 is 14 residues long. The DNA for the CDR3 is TGTGCCAGCAGTTCCCTGGGGGGGCGGGAGACCCAGTACTTC. The encoded protein is CASSSLGGRETQYF.

The chain is built from TRBV28 and TRBJ2-7; 13 bases fit TRBD2. V was clipped by 6 bases and J by 11 bases; unmatched bases: 10. This CDR3 has 14 residues. Germline CDR1 MDHEN, CDR2 SYDVKM. CDR3 residues: CASRNPGLAGKKYF. The DNA for the CDR3 is TGTGCCAGCAGAAACCCGGGACTAGCGGGGAAGAAGTACTTC.

This chain uses TRBV5-6 with TRBJ2-2; D is perhaps TRBD1 (5 bases). This CDR3 has 14 amino acids. With 2 bases removed from V and 4 bases from J, the gap between germline ends came to 9 bases. CDR1 is SGHDT and CDR2 is YYEEEE in the germline V gene. In DNA form, the CDR3 reads TGTGCCAGCAGCTTATCAGGGATCACCGGGGAGCTGTTTTTT. This sequence encodes CASSLSGITGELFF.

The V call is TRBV5-1, the J call TRBJ2-1, with TRBD2 matching over 7 bases. Germline CDR1 and CDR2: SGHRS and YFSETQ. CDR3 length: 14 amino acids. The ends lost 6 bases at V and 4 bases at J; junction bases unmatched: 7. Here the CDR3 reads CASNPLAQYNEQFF. In DNA form, the CDR3 reads TGCGCCAGCAACCCACTAGCGCAATACAATGAGCAGTTCTTC.

This chain uses TRBV4-1 with TRBJ1-2; no reliable D call. From germline, CDR1 is MGHRA and CDR2 YSYEKL. V lost 0 bases to trimming and J lost 0 bases, with 14 bases between them. There are 17 residues in the CDR3. The CDR3 DNA reads as TGCGCCAGCAGCCAAGATCGAACAACAATCTCTAACTATGGCTACACCTTC. Its protein is CASSQDRTTISNYGYTF.

The chain links TRBV2 to TRBJ2-2; 7 positions agree with TRBD1. The CDR3 consists of 15 residues. Losses at the gene ends were 7 bases for V and 6 bases for J; bases not matched to a gene: 11. CDR1 and CDR2 from the germline V gene are SNHLY and FYNNEI. CDR3 DNA: TGTGCCAGCACCAAGGACAGGCTTTTGGCCGGGGAGCTGTTTTTT. Protein product: CASTKDRLLAGELFF.

This chain links TRBV7-9 with TRBJ2-5; 10 positions agree with TRBD2. The J call is doubtful: the DNA matches TRBJ2-7 better. Germline CDR1 SEHNR, CDR2 FQNEAQ (reference sequence). This CDR3 region has 15 residues. The CDR3 spells CASSLGLARSYEQYF. In nucleotides, the CDR3 is TGTGCCAGCAGTTTGGGACTAGCGCGCTCCTACGAGCAGTACTTC.

V gene TRBV2 combines with J gene TRBJ2-1; 7 nucleotides align to TRBD1. CDR3 length: 14 amino acids. Trimming removed 7 bases from V and 4 bases from J; junction bases left unmatched: 7. The germline gives CDR1 SNHLY, CDR2 FYNNEI. The CDR3 reads CASTFEGQYNEQFF. For the CDR3, the DNA is TGTGCCAGCACTTTCGAGGGACAGTACAATGAGCAGTTCTTC.

The rearrangement links TRBV18 to TRBJ2-1, with D possibly being TRBD2 (6 bases). V was pared by 3 bases and J by 7 bases, with 19 bases between. There are 16 residues in the CDR3. The germline gives CDR1 KGHSH, CDR2 LQKENI. Written as DNA, the CDR3 is TGTGCCAGCTCACCTCCTAGCGCCGGGGGTGGGAATGAGCAGTTCTTC. This translates into CASSPPSAGGGNEQFF.

This clone was seen more than once but under ten times. The V call is TRBV29-1, the J call TRBJ2-5; 7 positions match TRBD2. The ends lost 0 bases at V and 2 bases at J; junction bases unmatched: 9. The CDR3 sequence is 16 residues long. Germline values: CDR1 SQVTM, CDR2 ANQGSEA. This CDR3 is CSVEEGGSRGQETQYF. CDR3 sequence (DNA): TGCAGCGTTGAAGAGGGGGGGTCTAGAGGGCAAGAGACCCAGTACTTC.